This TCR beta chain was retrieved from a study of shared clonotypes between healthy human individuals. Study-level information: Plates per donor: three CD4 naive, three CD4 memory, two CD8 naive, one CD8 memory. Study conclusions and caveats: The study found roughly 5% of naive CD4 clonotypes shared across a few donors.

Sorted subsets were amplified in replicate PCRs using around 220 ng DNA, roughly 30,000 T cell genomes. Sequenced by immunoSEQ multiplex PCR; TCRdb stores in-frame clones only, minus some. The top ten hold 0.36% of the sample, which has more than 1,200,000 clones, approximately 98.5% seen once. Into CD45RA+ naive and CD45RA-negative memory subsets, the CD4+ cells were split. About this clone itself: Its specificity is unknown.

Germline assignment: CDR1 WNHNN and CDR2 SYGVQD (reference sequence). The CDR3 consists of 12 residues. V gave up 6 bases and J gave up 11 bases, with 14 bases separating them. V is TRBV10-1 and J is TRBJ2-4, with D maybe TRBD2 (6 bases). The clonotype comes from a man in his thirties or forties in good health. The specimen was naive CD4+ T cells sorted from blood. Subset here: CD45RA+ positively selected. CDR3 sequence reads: CASRMRSGVQYF. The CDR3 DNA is TGCGCCAGCAGGATGAGATCGGGGGTTCAGTACTTC.